These 29 T cell receptor beta chains came from one sample sequenced in a study of blood T cell repertoires in COVID-19. Assay used: immunoSEQ multiplex PCR; TCRdb lists only in-frame clones, some missing. The sample consists of under 150,000 clones, over 70% of them appearing once. The material sequenced was peripheral blood. Source of these receptors: a man aged 50 to 60 with acute or convalescent COVID-19.

The chain combines TRBV18 with TRBJ1-2; the D is unclear. The V gene lost 2 bases and the J gene lost 8 bases, with 12 bases spanning the gap. In germline, CDR1 is KGHSH, CDR2 LQKENI. This CDR3 has 13 amino acids. This CDR3 reads CASSPEEEVGYTF. Here the CDR3 DNA reads TGTGCCAGCTCACCAGAGGAAGAGGTCGGCTACACCTTC.

V is TRBV19 and J is TRBJ1-5; a weak D match, TRBD1 (6 bases). The CDR3 loop spans 14 amino acids. The germline gives CDR1 LNHDA, CDR2 SQIVND (reference sequence). V lost 3 bases to trimming and J lost 5 bases, with 11 bases between them. The CDR3 bases are TGTGCCAGTAGTATGGACAGTCCGGATCAGCCCCAGCATTTT. It yields the protein CASSMDSPDQPQHF.

The genes are TRBV2 and TRBJ2-1; 16 bases align to TRBD2. J gave up 8 bases and V 5 bases, and 15 bases lay outside the gene matches. The germline gives CDR1 SNHLY, CDR2 FYNNEI. The CDR3 is 19 amino acids. For the CDR3, the DNA is TGTGCCAGCAGTTCGCCGGGACTAGCGGGGGGGCCTGTGGCCGATGAGCAGTTCTTC. Amino acid sequence: CASSSPGLAGGPVADEQFF.

J is TRBJ2-5 and V is TRBV4-1; tentatively, D is TRBD1 (5 bases). The V end lost 0 bases, the J end lost 4 bases, and 9 bases lay between the germline ends. CDR3 length: 14 amino acids. Germline V lookup: CDR1 MGHRA, CDR2 YSYEKL. CDR3 region: CASSQDFRGETQYF. CDR3 nucleotides: TGCGCCAGCAGCCAAGATTTTAGGGGAGAGACCCAGTACTTC.

This clone appeared a single time. V gene TRBV18 combines with J gene TRBJ1-1; a possible D gene is TRBD1 (6 bases). Looked up from germline, CDR1 is KGHSH and CDR2 is LQKENI. With 2 bases removed from V and 1 base from J, the gap between germline ends came to 11 bases. This CDR3 comprises 15 residues. The CDR3 sequence is CASSPRGGANTEAFF. CDR3 nucleotides: TGTGCCAGCTCACCAAGGGGGGGGGCGAACACTGAAGCTTTCTTT.

This clone was picked up one time. V and J are TRBV9 and TRBJ1-3, with TRBD1 matching over 8 bases. V trimming: 3 bases; J trimming: 4 bases; junction bases outside the gene matches: 6. Germline values: CDR1 SGDLS, CDR2 YYNGEE. The CDR3 contains 15 residues. CDR3 sequence (DNA): TGTGCCAGCAGCGCTAGAACAGGGGGGGGAAACACCATATATTTT. Translation gives CASSARTGGGNTIYF.

This sequence joins TRBV11-2 and TRBJ1-2; TRBD1 agrees at 9 bases. The trim removed 4 bases at V and 5 bases at J, leaving 2 bases unmatched. Germline CDR1 is SGHAT and CDR2 is FQNNGV. This CDR3 has 13 amino acids. The CDR3 DNA sequence: TGTGCCAGCAGCTGGGGGACAGGGTATGGCTACACCTTC. The encoded protein is CASSWGTGYGYTF. The entire variable domain, with the rest obtained from reference TRBV11-2 and TRBJ1-2, is as follows: EAGVAQSPRYKIIEKRQSVAFWCNPISGHATLYWYQQILGQGPKLLIQFQNNGVVDDSQLPKDRFSAERLKGVDSTLKIQPAKLEDSAVYLCASSWGTGYGYTFGSGTRLTVV.

The rearrangement links TRBV5-6 to TRBJ1-2, with 9 bases lining up with TRBD1. CDR1 is SGHDT and CDR2 is YYEEEE in the germline V gene. V was clipped by 1 base and J by 7 bases; unmatched bases: 5. CDR3 length: 14 residues. The CDR3 region is CASSLSDRGSGYTF. The CDR3 nucleotides read TGTGCCAGCAGCTTGTCGGACAGGGGATCTGGCTACACCTTC.

The chain couples TRBV10-3 to TRBJ1-1; 7 bases fit TRBD1. V lost 6 bases, J lost 0 bases, and 13 bases stayed unmatched. CDR1 ENHRY and CDR2 SYGVKD come from the germline V gene. The CDR3 runs to 17 residues. The CDR3 coding sequence is TGTGCCATCAGGGAGGGGGCGCAAGGTATGGTGAACACTGAAGCTTTCTTT. Residues: CAIREGAQGMVNTEAFF.

The chain combines TRBV2 with TRBJ1-6; 7 positions agree with TRBD1. The CDR3 runs 14 residues. The V segment lost 7 bases and the J segment 4 bases; nucleotides outside the gene matches: 4. Per germline, CDR1 SNHLY and CDR2 FYNNEI. DNA for the CDR3: TGTGCCAGCACAACAGGGGATTATAATTCACCCCTCCACTTT. This codes for CASTTGDYNSPLHF. The full variable domain, completed using reference TRBV2 and TRBJ1-6, is EPEVTQTPSHQVTQMGQEVILRCVPISNHLYFYWYRQILGQKVEFLVSFYNNEISEKSEIFDDQFSVERPDGSNFTLKIRSTKLEDSAMYFCASTTGDYNSPLHFGNGTRLTVT.

This clone came up once. This chain joins TRBV5-6 and TRBJ1-3; D perhaps matches TRBD1 (6 bases). Deletions cut 4 bases from V and 1 base from J, with 15 bases between. CDR3 length equals 16 residues. Germline CDR1 is SGHDT and CDR2 is YYEEEE. The CDR3 here is CASSNNDRPSGNTIYF. The CDR3 bases are TGTGCCAGCAGCAATAACGACAGGCCTTCTGGAAACACCATATATTTT. Using reference TRBV5-6 and TRBJ1-3 for the parts outside the CDR3, the full variable domain is DAGVTQSPTHLIKTRGQQVTLRCSPKSGHDTVSWYQQALGQGPQFIFQYYEEEERQRGNFPDRFSGHQFPNYSSELNVNALLLGDSALYLCASSNNDRPSGNTIYFGEGSWLTVV.

This clone was detected only a few times. The chain couples TRBV19 to TRBJ1-1, with 8 nucleotides matching TRBD1. Per the germline V gene, CDR1 is LNHDA and CDR2 is SQIVND (reference sequence). The CDR3 contains 15 residues. The V gene end was trimmed by 5 bases and the J gene end by 5 bases; junction bases not matched to a gene: 10. The CDR3 region has the DNA TGTGCCAGTAGTCCTCAAACAGGGGGAGAGACTGAAGCTTTCTTT. Translation gives CASSPQTGGETEAFF.

The gene calls are TRBV11-1 and TRBJ2-5; 7 nucleotides line up with TRBD1. V was pared by 5 bases and J by 1 base, with 4 bases of the junction left unmatched. The CDR3 consists of 14 residues. CDR1 is SGHAT and CDR2 is FQDESV in the germline V gene (reference sequence). CDR3 loop: CASSRDRVQETQYF. The CDR3 DNA reads TGTGCCAGCAGCCGAGACAGGGTCCAAGAGACCCAGTACTTC.

The sample holds a few counts of this clone. The chain has TRBV20-1 and TRBJ1-2, with TRBD1 as a possible D gene (6 bases). CDR3 length: 11 residues. The V and J ends lost 5 bases and 9 bases respectively, with 13 bases between them. Germline loops: CDR1 DFQATT, CDR2 SNEGSKA (reference sequence). CDR3 sequence reads: CSALVGGSYTF. The DNA of the CDR3 is TGCAGTGCTTTAGTAGGGGGAAGCTACACCTTC.

The chain carries TRBV11-2 and TRBJ2-7, with a possible D match to TRBD1 (6 bases). With 2 bases removed from V and 4 bases from J, the gap between germline ends came to 9 bases. This CDR3 is 13 amino acids long. In germline, CDR1 is SGHAT, CDR2 FQNNGV. CDR3 loop: CASSLNRVYEQYF. The CDR3 nucleotides read TGTGCCAGCAGCTTAAACAGGGTTTACGAGCAGTACTTC.

The chain combines TRBV7-2 with TRBJ1-5; 9 nucleotides agree with TRBD1. This CDR3 is 18 amino acids long. Trimming took 3 bases from V and 5 from J; bases not matched to a gene: 14. The germline gives CDR1 SGHTA, CDR2 FQGNSA. The CDR3 reads CASSFGTDRGSWHQPQHF. As DNA, the CDR3 is TGTGCCAGCAGCTTCGGAACGGACAGGGGAAGCTGGCATCAGCCCCAGCATTTT.

J is TRBJ1-4 and V is TRBV2, with no clear D. The V gene's germline CDR1 is SNHLY and CDR2 FYNNEI. The CDR3 is made up of 15 amino acids. Trimming removed 7 bases at V and 8 bases at J, with 20 bases between. The CDR3 DNA reads as TGTGCCAGCACGTGGTCAGGAGGGATTGACGAAAAACTGTTTTTT. Amino acids: CASTWSGGIDEKLFF.

This chain links TRBV3-1 (or the pseudogene TRBV3-2) with TRBJ1-4; D gene ambiguous. Germline lookup yields CDR1 LGHDT and CDR2 YNNKEL (reference sequence). Trimming took off 0 bases at V and 10 bases at J, with 12 bases between the two ends. This CDR3 spans 14 amino acids. The CDR3 reads CASSQDPPSGKLFF. In DNA form, the CDR3 reads TGTGCCAGCAGCCAAGATCCCCCCTCCGGAAAACTGTTTTTT.

The chain has TRBV2 and TRBJ2-1; 10 bases are a match to TRBD2. Germline V CDR1 and CDR2: SNHLY, FYNNEI. V was clipped by 6 bases and J by 0 bases; unmatched bases: 8. The CDR3 has 17 residues. CDR3 bases: TGTGCCAGCAGGGAGCGGGGGGGGCCGAGCTCCTACAATGAGCAGTTCTTC. It translates to CASRERGGPSSYNEQFF.

V and J are TRBV15 and TRBJ2-2; the D gene is possibly TRBD1 (5 bases). V was cut by 0 bases and J by 3 bases, with 8 bases left in between. This CDR3 contains 15 residues. CDR1 and CDR2 from the germline V gene are LNHNV and YYDKDF (reference sequence). This chain's CDR3 is CATSRDRVDTGELFF. The CDR3 coding sequence is TGTGCCACCAGCAGAGACAGGGTTGACACCGGGGAGCTGTTTTTT.

The V gene is TRBV2, the J gene TRBJ1-2; no reliable D call. The CDR3 is 13 amino acids. The germline CDR1 and CDR2 sequences are SNHLY and FYNNEI. V lost 2 bases and J lost 8, with 12 bases in between. In DNA, the CDR3 is TGTGCCAGCAGTGAAATTTCGGGAGTCGGCTACACCTTC. This codes for CASSEISGVGYTF.

This sequence joins TRBV7-3 and TRBJ1-2, with D perhaps matching TRBD1 (6 bases). V was clipped by 5 bases and J by 1 base, with 8 bases between them. This CDR3 has 13 amino acids. The germline V gene has CDR1 SGHTA and CDR2 FQGTGA. CDR3 sequence: CASSLDSNYGYTF. The CDR3 DNA follows: TGTGCCAGCAGCCTGGACAGTAACTATGGCTACACCTTC. Full variable domain (outside the CDR3, taken from reference TRBV7-3 and TRBJ1-2): GAGVSQTPSNKVTEKGKYVELRCDPISGHTALYWYRQSLGQGPEFLIYFQGTGAADDSGLPNDRFFAVRPEGSVSTLKIQRTERGDSAVYLCASSLDSNYGYTFGSGTRLTVV.

A few counts support this clone. The chain is built from TRBV28 and TRBJ2-4, with 12 bases fitting TRBD1. The CDR3 spans 13 residues. J was trimmed by 16 bases and V by 5 bases; bases with no gene match: 9. Germline loops: CDR1 MDHEN, CDR2 SYDVKM. CDR3 nucleotides: TGTGCCAGCAGTCCGGGGACAGGGGGCATTTCATACTTC. This encodes CASSPGTGGISYF.

The chain joins TRBV9 to TRBJ1-2; perhaps TRBD1 as D (6 bases). Between the trimmed V and J ends, which lost 3 bases and 8 bases, there was a span of 20 bases. There are 15 residues in the CDR3. Germline V CDR1 and CDR2: SGDLS, YYNGEE. DNA for the CDR3: TGTGCCAGCAGCGCATTGGCCCAGGGGTTAGGAGGCTACACCTTC. Translating it yields CASSALAQGLGGYTF.

The chain links TRBV6-6 to TRBJ1-2, with a possible D match to TRBD1 (5 bases). From germline, CDR1 is MNHNY and CDR2 SVGAGI (reference sequence). The CDR3 has 13 residues. V was trimmed by 4 bases and J by 2 bases, leaving 8 bases between them. CDR3 nucleotide sequence: TGTGCCAGCAGTTCTCAGGGAAACTATGGCTACACCTTC. Translation gives CASSSQGNYGYTF.

The CDR3 DNA is TGTGCCAGCAGCGTCGCCTATGAGAGTGAGACCCAGTACTTC. As protein: CASSVAYESETQYF. The chain is built from TRBV9 and TRBJ2-5; the D is unclear. V was shortened by 2 bases and J by 5 bases, with 13 bases between the two germline ends. This CDR3 comprises 14 residues. Germline V gene data show CDR1 as SGDLS and CDR2 as YYNGEE.

The chain combines TRBV19 with TRBJ1-1; possibly TRBD1 for D (6 bases). This CDR3 contains 14 residues. V lost 9 bases, J lost 1 base, and 15 bases lay in between. In germline, CDR1 is LNHDA, CDR2 SQIVND (reference sequence). In DNA form, the CDR3 reads TGTGCCAGCGATAGAGGGGGGGAGAACACTGAAGCTTTCTTT. Its protein is CASDRGGENTEAFF. The whole variable domain, remainder taken from reference TRBV19 and TRBJ1-1, is DGGITQSPKYLFRKEGQNVTLSCEQNLNHDAMYWYRQDPGQGLRLIYYSQIVNDFQKGDIAEGYSVSREKKESFPLTVTSAQKNPTAFYLCASDRGGENTEAFFGQGTRLTVV.

This chain uses TRBV5-1 with TRBJ1-2; tentatively, D is TRBD1 (5 bases). Trimming cost V 6 bases and J 6 bases, with 15 bases left between them. The germline V gene has CDR1 SGHRS and CDR2 YFSETQ. The CDR3 is 13 residues long. The CDR3 nucleotides are TGCGCCAGCACTTCCGACAGACCTGATGGCTACACCTTC. Translated: CASTSDRPDGYTF.

The chain carries TRBV10-2 and TRBJ1-2; the D is unclear. Germline values: CDR1 WSHSY, CDR2 SAAADI. The CDR3 consists of 14 residues. Trimming cost V 8 bases and J 1 base, with 14 bases left between them. CDR3 DNA: TGCGCCAGCGGAACAGATATCTTTAACTATGGCTACACCTTC. It translates to CASGTDIFNYGYTF.